A selection of T cell receptor beta chains follows, all from one sample in a study of cytomegalovirus exposure and HLA in healthy donors. Generated by immunoSEQ multiplex PCR, the TCRdb table keeps only in-frame clones and is missing some. The sample shows roughly 260,000 clones, 80% to 90% of them seen only once. Material: PBMCs. The source is a man aged 18 to 29 in good health and CMV-seronegative. Each CDR3 is given without its conserved first and last residue.

v_call | cdr3_aa
TRBV6-5 | ASSSLRVPGNTIY
TRBV2 | ASSEGDSLTGYT
TRBV5-4 | ASSLLGTRSYNEQF
TRBV19 | ASRKGGSNQPQH
TRBV6-1 | ASSGPTRTGGMNTEAF
TRBV2 | ASSEFILEGLALSYNEQF
TRBV7-9 | ASSSSDRVNQPQH
TRBV5-1 | ASSLEVGSYRANTIY
TRBV4-1 | ASSQSEGAPKANYGYT
TRBV27 | ASSGQGDTQY
TRBV6-9 | ASSYLQSTDTQY
TRBV19 | ASSIDVSYEQY
TRBV7-2 | ASSLDGGTNYGYT
TRBV7-9 | ASSFDRDSGNTIY
TRBV7-9 | ASSLKAAGGELF
TRBV28 | AIRRTSYYEQY
TRBV30 | AWMPGHYGYT
TRBV4-1 | ASSQDPGQGKAEQY
TRBV5-1 | ASSLRTEYEQY
TRBV11-2 | ASSLGRDSPNYGYT
TRBV7-9 | ASSLSLFATNEKLF
TRBV15 | ATSRAASGQETQY
TRBV11-2 | ASSLGSRGPQH
TRBV7-9 | ASSPYREVSYEQY
TRBV19 | ASSIAPGGQPQH
TRBV14 | ASSLGTGTGNTIY
TRBV6-5 | ASRQVNYGYT
TRBV28 | ASSPPTGWVEYEQY
TRBV18 | ASSQGTHEQY
TRBV15 | ATRGGQGAFYGYT
TRBV9 | ASSVATDGGQGGNTIY
TRBV6-4 | ASSVSSTDTQY
TRBV5-1 | ASSLELAGGEQY
TRBV2 | ASRVTGSAKNIQY
TRBV11-2 | ASNLFHRDYGYT
TRBV19 | ASSSSYGTFSYEQY
TRBV5-1 | ASSFLGGATEAF
TRBV23-1 | ASSQSPRTGSYEQY
TRBV13 | ASSLISGRALADTQY
TRBV2 | ASFEDLQRPGGYT
TRBV7-2 | ASSTGGFYNEQF
TRBV7-9 | ASSLGPRSQETQY
TRBV20-1 | SGLGDEQF
TRBV28 | ASAETAGNTIY
TRBV10-2 | ASPPDRITYEQY
TRBV2 | ASEGLGMRDTQY
TRBV18 | ASSPPHEETQY
TRBV5-1 | ATSGTGAYSNQPQH
TRBV6-5 | ASSSTGIGNTIY
TRBV7-9 | ASSLQGAGDTQY
TRBV7-9 | ASSPLTGELF